This T cell receptor (beta chain) is drawn from a study of blood T cells in healthy people across ages. Study-wide context: With template switching, about one barcoded beta molecule was captured per two T cells.

Study findings and constraints: Changes in expanded clonotypes were possibly confounded, as the CMV status of donors was unknown. It was not possible, with unsorted PBMCs, to conclusively compare naive and antigen-experienced cells.

At least ten counts were recorded for this clonotype. What it binds is not known. The second PCR ran about 6 to 12 cycles with a sample-barcoded 5' primer and J-beta primers. Each cDNA molecule received a tag from a template-switch adaptor that had 12 random nucleotides. TCRdb reprocessed the 5' RACE reads via MiXCR and lists one record per CDR3 protein. The table records hundreds of thousands of distinct CDR3 sequences, 25% to 35% of them present only once. The CDR3 contains 13 residues. Trimming took off 2 bases at V and 1 base at J, with 5 bases between the two ends. Looked up from germline, CDR1 is MNHNY and CDR2 is SVGAGI (reference sequence).

The receptor's source is a woman at least 80 years old in good health. Sequences were obtained from blood. The chain uses TRBV6-6 and TRBJ2-5; no definite D call. The CDR3 DNA follows: TGTGCCAGCAGTTACCAGATCCAAGAGACCCAGTACTTC. Amino acids: CASSYQIQETQYF.